The present entry profiles one T cell receptor beta chain with its context. The CDR3 has 14 residues. CDR1 SGHDT and CDR2 YYEEEE come from the germline V gene. The V segment lost 0 bases and the J segment 9 bases; nucleotides outside the gene matches: 2. This sample is part of a study of cytomegalovirus exposure and HLA in healthy donors. PCR primers comprised 60 Vbeta and 13 Jbeta primers. Here immunoSEQ multiplex PCR was the method, and the copy in TCRdb shows in-frame clones only, minus some. Of around 200,000 clones listed, about four fifths are singletons. V is TRBV5-6 and J is TRBJ1-6, with TRBD1 matching over 8 bases. Source material: PBMCs. This TCR was sampled from a woman aged 45-59 years in good health and CMV-seronegative. CDR3: CASSLGQGISPLHF. The CDR3 DNA follows: TGTGCCAGCAGCTTGGGACAGGGGATTTCACCCCTCCACTTT.